The sequence of this T cell receptor (beta chain) was determined in a study of T cell clonality in common variable immunodeficiency. With regard to this clone: The CDR3 end falls 3 residues outside the read, so it is completed with the germline J gene.

TCRdb keeps only in-frame clones here, not all; method: immunoSEQ multiplex PCR. The repertoire consists of roughly 48,000 clones, none detected only once. The CDR3 extends over 13 amino acids. Germline CDR1 SGHTA, CDR2 FQGTGA. Trimming removed 1 base at V and 7 bases at J, with 7 bases between. J is TRBJ2-2 and V is TRBV7-3; tentatively, D is TRBD2 (5 bases). The receptor's source is a person between 18 and 69 years old in good health. Sequenced input: peripheral blood mononuclear cells. This chain's CDR3 is CASSLRADGELFF. The sequenced CDR3 bases are TGTGCCAGCAGCTTAAGAGCGGACGGGGAG.